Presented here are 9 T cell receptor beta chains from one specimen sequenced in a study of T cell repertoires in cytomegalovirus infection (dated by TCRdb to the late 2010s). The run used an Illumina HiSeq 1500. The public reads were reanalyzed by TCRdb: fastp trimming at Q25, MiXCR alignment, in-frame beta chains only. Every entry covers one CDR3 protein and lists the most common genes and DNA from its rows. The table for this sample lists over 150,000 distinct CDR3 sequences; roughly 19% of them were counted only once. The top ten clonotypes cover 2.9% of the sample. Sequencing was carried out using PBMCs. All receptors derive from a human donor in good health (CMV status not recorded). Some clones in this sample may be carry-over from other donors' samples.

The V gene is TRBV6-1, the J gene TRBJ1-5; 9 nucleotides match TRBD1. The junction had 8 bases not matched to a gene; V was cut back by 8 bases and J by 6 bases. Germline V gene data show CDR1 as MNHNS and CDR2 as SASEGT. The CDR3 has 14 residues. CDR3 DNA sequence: TGTGCCAGCCATACCGTGGACAGGGGTCAGCCCCAGCATTTT. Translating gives CASHTVDRGQPQHF.

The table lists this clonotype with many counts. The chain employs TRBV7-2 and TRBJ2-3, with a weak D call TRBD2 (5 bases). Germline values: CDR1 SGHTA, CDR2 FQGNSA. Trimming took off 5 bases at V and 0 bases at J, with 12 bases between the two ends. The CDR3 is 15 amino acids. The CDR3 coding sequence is TGTGCCAGCAGCACCGCACGGGAAAGCACAGATACGCAGTATTTT. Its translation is CASSTARESTDTQYF.

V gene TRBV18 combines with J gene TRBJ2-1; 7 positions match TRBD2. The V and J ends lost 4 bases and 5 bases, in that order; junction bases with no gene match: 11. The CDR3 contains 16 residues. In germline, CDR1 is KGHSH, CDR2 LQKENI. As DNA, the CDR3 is TGTGCCAGCTCACTTACCTCTAGCGGTAGAAACAATGAGCAGTTCTTC. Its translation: CASSLTSSGRNNEQFF.

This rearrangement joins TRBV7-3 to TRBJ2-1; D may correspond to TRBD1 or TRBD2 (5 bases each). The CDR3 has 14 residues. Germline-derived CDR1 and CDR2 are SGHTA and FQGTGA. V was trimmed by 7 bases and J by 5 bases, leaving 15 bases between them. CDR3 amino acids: CASKPSGDHNEQFF. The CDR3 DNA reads TGTGCCAGCAAACCGTCTGGGGACCACAATGAGCAGTTCTTC. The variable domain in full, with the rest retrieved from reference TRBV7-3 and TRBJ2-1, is GAGVSQTPSNKVTEKGKYVELRCDPISGHTALYWYRQSLGQGPEFLIYFQGTGAADDSGLPNDRFFAVRPEGSVSTLKIQRTERGDSAVYLCASKPSGDHNEQFFGPGTRLTVL.

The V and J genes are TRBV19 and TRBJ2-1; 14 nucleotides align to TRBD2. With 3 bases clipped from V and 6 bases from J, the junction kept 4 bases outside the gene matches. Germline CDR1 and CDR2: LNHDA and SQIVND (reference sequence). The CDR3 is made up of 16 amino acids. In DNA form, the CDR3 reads TGTGCCAGTAGTATGCGTGGACTAGCGGGAGGCAATGAGCAGTTCTTC. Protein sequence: CASSMRGLAGGNEQFF.

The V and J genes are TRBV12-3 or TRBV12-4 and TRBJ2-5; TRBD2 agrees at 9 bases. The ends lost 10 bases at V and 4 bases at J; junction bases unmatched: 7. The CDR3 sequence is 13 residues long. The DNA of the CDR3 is TGTGCCACTACAGGCGGGGGGGCAGAGACCCAGTACTTC. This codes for CATTGGGAETQYF.

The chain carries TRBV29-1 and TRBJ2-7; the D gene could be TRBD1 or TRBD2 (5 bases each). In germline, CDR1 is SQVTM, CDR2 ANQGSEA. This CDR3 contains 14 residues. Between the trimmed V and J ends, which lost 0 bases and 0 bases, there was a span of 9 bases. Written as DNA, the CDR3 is TGCAGCGTTGAAGAGCAGAGGGGCTCCTACGAGCAGTACTTC. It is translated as CSVEEQRGSYEQYF.

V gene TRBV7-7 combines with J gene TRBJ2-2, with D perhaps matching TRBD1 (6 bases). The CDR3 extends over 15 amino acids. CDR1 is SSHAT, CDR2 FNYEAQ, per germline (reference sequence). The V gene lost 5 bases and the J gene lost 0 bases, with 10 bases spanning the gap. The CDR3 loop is CASSPDRTNTGELFF. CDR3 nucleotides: TGTGCCAGCAGCCCGGACAGAACGAACACCGGGGAGCTGTTTTTT.

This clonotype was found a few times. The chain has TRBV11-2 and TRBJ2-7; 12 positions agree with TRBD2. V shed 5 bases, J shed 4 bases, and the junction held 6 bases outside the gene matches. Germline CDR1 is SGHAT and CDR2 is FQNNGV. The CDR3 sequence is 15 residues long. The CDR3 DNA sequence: TGTGCCAGCAGCCCCAGGACTAGCGGGAATTACGAGCAGTACTTC. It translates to CASSPRTSGNYEQYF.